The 22 T cell receptor beta chains below all came from one sample that was sequenced in a study of T cell responses to AZD1222 COVID-19 vaccine. Produced via immunoSEQ multiplex PCR; TCRdb's table is partial and in-frame only. Counted here are roughly 180,000 clones, roughly nine tenths occurring once; the ten biggest clones make up approximately 2%. The source material was peripheral blood, sampled on day 0 of AZD1222 vaccination. These receptors all stem from an adult in good health.

This rearrangement joins TRBV5-8 to TRBJ2-3; 13 bases are a match to TRBD2. This CDR3 has 17 amino acids. With 4 bases clipped from V and 3 bases from J, the junction kept 8 bases outside the gene matches. Germline V CDR1 and CDR2: SGHTS, YDEGEE. This CDR3 reads CASSRTSGSVVTDTQYF. The CDR3 region has the DNA TGTGCCAGCAGCCGGACTAGCGGGAGTGTGGTAACAGATACGCAGTATTTT.

V is TRBV7-6 and J is TRBJ2-2, with D unresolved. Germline assignment: CDR1 SGHVS and CDR2 FNYEAQ. This CDR3 is built from 13 residues. Trimming left V 5 bases short and J 1 base short, with 5 bases between. The CDR3 loop is CASSPLNTGELFF. In nucleotides, the CDR3 is TGTGCCAGCAGCCCATTGAACACCGGGGAGCTGTTTTTT.

The chain is built from TRBV28 and TRBJ1-4; 9 positions match TRBD1. CDR1 and CDR2 from the germline V gene are MDHEN and SYDVKM. The CDR3 extends over 15 amino acids. After removal of 7 bases from V and 8 bases from J, the junction contained 11 bases not matched to a gene. CDR3 DNA: TGTGCCAGCACCCCGGGACAGGGTGTTCGGGAAAAACTGTTTTTT. It translates to CASTPGQGVREKLFF.

The genes are TRBV18 and TRBJ1-4; D is undetermined. Trimming took 3 bases from V and 8 from J, leaving 13 bases between them. The CDR3 consists of 14 residues. CDR1 KGHSH and CDR2 LQKENI come from the germline V gene. The CDR3 DNA is TGTGCCAGCTCACCGTTCCACTTAGGGGAAAAACTGTTTTTT. It yields the protein CASSPFHLGEKLFF.

In the case of this clone: Other DNA sequences in the sample encode the same CDR3. This chain links TRBV9 with TRBJ1-5, with 11 bases identical to TRBD1. CDR1 and CDR2 (germline): SGDLS, YYNGEE. After removal of 3 bases from V and 5 bases from J, the junction contained 1 base not matched to a gene. CDR3 length: 14 residues. The CDR3 region has the DNA TGTGCCAGCAGCGCGGGACAGGGGGATCAGCCCCAGCATTTT. This sequence encodes CASSAGQGDQPQHF.

This sequence joins TRBV7-2 and TRBJ1-2; the D is unclear. CDR1 SGHTA and CDR2 FQGNSA come from the germline V gene. This CDR3 comprises 13 residues. Trimming took 1 base from V and 2 from J, leaving 5 bases between them. The DNA for the CDR3 is TGTGCCAGCAGCTTAGACAGCAACTATGGCTACACCTTC. It yields the protein CASSLDSNYGYTF.

The gene calls are TRBV3-1 (or the pseudogene TRBV3-2) and TRBJ2-2; D perhaps matches TRBD2 (5 bases). Germline lookup yields CDR1 LGHDT and CDR2 YNNKEL (reference sequence). V shed 3 bases and J shed 8 bases, with 13 bases lying between them. This CDR3 is built from 14 residues. The CDR3 sequence is CASSQIEGRGELFF. Here the CDR3 DNA reads TGTGCCAGCAGCCAGATAGAGGGTAGGGGGGAGCTGTTTTTT.

The V and J genes are TRBV19 and TRBJ2-3; 11 bases fit TRBD2. CDR3 length: 16 residues. Germline V gene lookup returns CDR1 LNHDA and CDR2 SQIVND (reference sequence). V shed 6 bases and J 2 bases; nucleotides not matched to a gene: 7. In DNA form, the CDR3 reads TGTGCCAGTAGCTCGACTAGCGGGGCCAACACAGATACGCAGTATTTT. It is translated as CASSSTSGANTDTQYF.

The V gene is TRBV29-1, the J gene TRBJ1-5, with D uncertain. Germline CDR1 SQVTM, CDR2 ANQGSEA. Trimming took 5 bases from V and 2 from J, leaving 7 bases between them. CDR3 length: 12 amino acids. In DNA form, the CDR3 reads TGCAGCGTTCAGGAAGGCAATCAGCCCCAGCATTTT. It encodes CSVQEGNQPQHF.

The chain joins TRBV5-1 to TRBJ2-1; 13 nucleotides match TRBD2. The V and J ends lost 6 bases and 2 bases, in that order; junction bases with no gene match: 2. Germline CDR1 is SGHRS and CDR2 is YFSETQ. The CDR3 covers 15 residues. In DNA form, the CDR3 reads TGCGCCAGCACCGGGACTAGCGGGACCTACAATGAGCAGTTCTTC. Protein sequence: CASTGTSGTYNEQFF.

The rearrangement joins TRBV7-9 to TRBJ1-1; tentative D call: TRBD1 (6 bases). Trimming removed 2 bases at V and 7 bases at J, with 11 bases between. Per germline, CDR1 SEHNR and CDR2 FQNEAQ (reference sequence). The CDR3 has 13 amino acids. The CDR3 DNA sequence: TGTGCCAGCAGCTTAAGGGGGGCCTTTGAAGCTTTCTTT. Protein product: CASSLRGAFEAFF.

The rearrangement uses TRBV19 and TRBJ2-3; D call uncertain. V was cut by 6 bases and J by 2 bases, with 9 bases left in between. The CDR3 has 13 residues. Germline values: CDR1 LNHDA, CDR2 SQIVND (reference sequence). The CDR3 sequence: CASSHDTTDTQYF. Written as DNA, the CDR3 is TGTGCCAGTAGCCATGACACCACAGATACGCAGTATTTT.

The chain's CDR3 is CASSLGDTTEAFF. CDR3 bases: TGTGCCAGCAGCTTAGGGGACACCACTGAAGCTTTCTTT. The chain recombines TRBV7-9 with TRBJ1-1; possible D gene TRBD1, 6 bases. The CDR3 extends over 13 amino acids. The germline V gene has CDR1 SEHNR and CDR2 FQNEAQ (reference sequence). The V end was cut by 1 base, the J end by 4 bases, with 7 bases between.

The chain links TRBV20-1 to TRBJ1-2; tentative D call: TRBD1 (6 bases). The germline V gene encodes CDR1 DFQATT and CDR2 SNEGSKA (reference sequence). The CDR3 is 13 residues long. V gave up 3 bases and J gave up 5 bases, with 13 bases separating them. The chain's CDR3 is CSASERGLYGYTF. The CDR3 coding sequence is TGCAGTGCTAGTGAAAGGGGGTTGTATGGCTACACCTTC.

The chain uses TRBV5-1 and TRBJ1-4; D might be TRBD1 (6 bases). Looked up from germline, CDR1 is SGHRS and CDR2 is YFSETQ. Trimming pared 7 bases from V and 7 bases from J, leaving 17 bases between. The CDR3 extends over 14 amino acids. CDR3 DNA sequence: TGCGCCAGCCGCGCGTCGGAGGGGGGTGAAAAACTGTTTTTT. The encoded protein is CASRASEGGEKLFF.

This clone was seen just once. In the same sample, other DNA sequences code for this CDR3. The V call is TRBV7-2, the J call TRBJ2-7, with a tentative D call TRBD1 (6 bases). V shed 0 bases and J shed 0 bases, with 6 bases lying between them. CDR1 and CDR2 from the germline V gene are SGHTA and FQGNSA. The length of the CDR3 is 14 residues. CDR3 amino acids: CASSLAGGSYEQYF. The CDR3 coding sequence is TGTGCCAGCAGCTTAGCAGGGGGCTCCTACGAGCAGTACTTC.

The V and J genes are TRBV5-1 and TRBJ1-2; weak D call: TRBD1 (6 bases). Germline CDR1 reads SGHRS; CDR2 reads YFSETQ. Between the trimmed V and J ends, which lost 0 bases and 8 bases, there was a span of 17 bases. The CDR3 length is 15 residues. The CDR3 reads CASSLELRGTGGYTF. Here the CDR3 DNA reads TGCGCCAGCAGCTTGGAGCTCAGGGGTACGGGGGGCTACACCTTC.

Only one count was recorded for this clone. This chain uses TRBV6-5 with TRBJ2-4; 7 bases fit TRBD2. The CDR3 totals 13 residues. V dropped 8 bases and J dropped 7; count of bases not matched to a gene: 8. Per germline, CDR1 MNHEY and CDR2 SVGAGI. The CDR3 bases are TGTGCCAGCCGGGAGGCCTCAGGGAACATTCAGTACTTC. Amino acids: CASREASGNIQYF.

V gene TRBV7-8 combines with J gene TRBJ2-7; D gene unclear. V dropped 3 bases and J dropped 5 bases, with 11 bases sitting between them. The length of the CDR3 is 13 residues. The V gene's germline CDR1 is SGHVS and CDR2 FQNEAQ. This CDR3 reads CASSLIIVDEQYF. The CDR3 coding sequence is TGTGCCAGCAGCTTGATAATCGTGGACGAGCAGTACTTC.

The chain links TRBV4-3 to TRBJ1-6; TRBD1 agrees at 7 bases. With V trimmed by 2 bases and J by 5 bases, 3 bases remained unmatched. The V gene's germline CDR1 is LGHNA and CDR2 YSLEER. This CDR3 contains 15 residues. The chain's CDR3 is CASSQPGQHNSPLHF. Here the CDR3 DNA reads TGCGCCAGCAGCCAACCGGGACAGCATAATTCACCCCTCCACTTT.

The chain links TRBV9 to TRBJ1-3; no clear D. The CDR3 contains 15 residues. V was trimmed by 4 bases and J by 0 bases, leaving 11 bases between them. Germline V lookup: CDR1 SGDLS, CDR2 YYNGEE. The CDR3 protein is CASSPTSLSGNTIYF. Here the CDR3 DNA reads TGTGCCAGCAGCCCGACATCTCTCTCTGGAAACACCATATATTTT.

The rearrangement links TRBV18 to TRBJ1-1, with D perhaps TRBD1 (6 bases). This CDR3 comprises 15 residues. V gave up 6 bases and J gave up 4 bases, with 18 bases separating them. Germline V lookup: CDR1 KGHSH, CDR2 LQKENI. In DNA, the CDR3 is TGTGCCAGCTCGTCAGGGACACCCGGGGGCACTGAAGCTTTCTTT. Translated, it gives CASSSGTPGGTEAFF.